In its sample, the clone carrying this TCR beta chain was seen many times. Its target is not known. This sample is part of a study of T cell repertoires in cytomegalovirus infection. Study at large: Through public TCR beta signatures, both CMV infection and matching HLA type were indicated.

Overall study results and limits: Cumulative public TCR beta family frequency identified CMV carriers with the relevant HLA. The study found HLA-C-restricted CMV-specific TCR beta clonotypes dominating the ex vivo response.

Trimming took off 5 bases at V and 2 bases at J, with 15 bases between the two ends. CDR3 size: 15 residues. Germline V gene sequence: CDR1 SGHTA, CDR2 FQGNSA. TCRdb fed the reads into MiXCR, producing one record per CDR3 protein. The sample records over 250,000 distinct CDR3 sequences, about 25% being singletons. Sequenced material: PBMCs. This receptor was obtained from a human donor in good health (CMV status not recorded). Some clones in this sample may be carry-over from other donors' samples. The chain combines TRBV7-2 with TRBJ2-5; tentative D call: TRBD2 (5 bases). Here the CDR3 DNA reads TGTGCCAGCAGCCCCGAAGCGAGCGGACAAGAGACCCAGTACTTC. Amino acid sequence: CASSPEASGQETQYF.